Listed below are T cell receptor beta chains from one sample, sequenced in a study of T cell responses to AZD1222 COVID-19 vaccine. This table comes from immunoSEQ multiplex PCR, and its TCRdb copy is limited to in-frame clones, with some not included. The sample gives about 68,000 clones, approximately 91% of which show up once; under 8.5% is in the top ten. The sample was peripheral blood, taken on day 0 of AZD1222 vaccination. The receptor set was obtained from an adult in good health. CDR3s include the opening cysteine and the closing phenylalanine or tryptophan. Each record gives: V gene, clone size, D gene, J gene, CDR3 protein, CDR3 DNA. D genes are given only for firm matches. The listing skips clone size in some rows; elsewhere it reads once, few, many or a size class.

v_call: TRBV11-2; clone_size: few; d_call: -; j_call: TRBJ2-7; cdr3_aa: CASSFPVGQGGYEQYF; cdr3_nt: TGTGCCAGCAGCTTTCCTGTAGGACAGGGAGGGTACGAGCAGTACTTC
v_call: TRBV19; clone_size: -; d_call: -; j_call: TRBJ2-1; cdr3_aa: CASSIGGLTEQFF; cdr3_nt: TGTGCCAGTAGTATAGGGGGCCTTACTGAGCAGTTCTTC
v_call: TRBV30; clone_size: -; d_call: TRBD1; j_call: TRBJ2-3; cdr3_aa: CAWSGTGADTQYF; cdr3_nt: TGTGCCTGGTCCGGGACAGGGGCAGATACGCAGTATTTT
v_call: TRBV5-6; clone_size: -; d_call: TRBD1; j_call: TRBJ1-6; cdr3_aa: CASSLGQGYNSPLHF; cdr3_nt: TGTGCCAGCAGCTTGGGACAGGGTTATAATTCACCCCTCCACTTT
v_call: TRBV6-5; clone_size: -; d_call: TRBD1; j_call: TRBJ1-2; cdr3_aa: CASRTGGPNYGYTF; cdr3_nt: TGTGCCAGCAGAACAGGGGGCCCCAACTATGGCTACACCTTC
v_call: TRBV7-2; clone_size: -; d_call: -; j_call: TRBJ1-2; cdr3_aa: CASSLAGTNYGYTF; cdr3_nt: TGTGCCAGCAGCTTAGCAGGAACTAACTATGGCTACACCTTC
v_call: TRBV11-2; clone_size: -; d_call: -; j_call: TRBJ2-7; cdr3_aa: CASSLALAYYEQYF; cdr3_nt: TGTGCCAGCAGCTTAGCACTGGCCTACTACGAGCAGTACTTC
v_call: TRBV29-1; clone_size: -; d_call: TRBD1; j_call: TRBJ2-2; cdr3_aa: CSAARVGRGPHTGELFF; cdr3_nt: TGCAGCGCCGCTCGGGTGGGCAGGGGGCCGCACACCGGGGAGCTGTTTTTT
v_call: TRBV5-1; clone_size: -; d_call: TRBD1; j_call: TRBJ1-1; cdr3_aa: CASSLGTGVTEAFF; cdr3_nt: TGCGCCAGCAGCCTCGGGACAGGGGTTACTGAAGCTTTCTTT
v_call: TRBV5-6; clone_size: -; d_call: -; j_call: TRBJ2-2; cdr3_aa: CASSSEDGWTTGELFF; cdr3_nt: TGTGCCAGCAGCTCCGAGGACGGCTGGACCACCGGGGAGCTGTTTTTT
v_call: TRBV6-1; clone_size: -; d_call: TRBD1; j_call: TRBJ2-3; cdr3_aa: CASSEGQGASDTQYF; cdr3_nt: TGTGCCAGCAGTGAGGGACAGGGGGCCTCAGATACGCAGTATTTT
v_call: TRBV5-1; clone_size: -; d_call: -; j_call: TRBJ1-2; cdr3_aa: CASSLGDNLGYGYTF; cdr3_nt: TGCGCCAGCAGCTTGGGGGACAACCTTGGCTATGGCTACACCTTC
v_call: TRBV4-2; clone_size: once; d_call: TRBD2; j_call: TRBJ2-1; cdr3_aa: CASSQDQRLAGDDEQFF; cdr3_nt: TGTGCCAGCAGCCAAGATCAGCGGCTAGCGGGAGATGATGAGCAGTTCTTC
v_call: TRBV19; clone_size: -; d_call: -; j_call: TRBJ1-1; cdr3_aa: CASSTGGYNTEAFF; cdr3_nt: TGTGCCAGTAGTACCGGGGGGTACAACACTGAAGCTTTCTTT
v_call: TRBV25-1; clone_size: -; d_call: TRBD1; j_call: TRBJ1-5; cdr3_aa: CASSRQGTTPQHF; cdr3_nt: TGTGCCAGCAGTAGACAGGGTACTACACCCCAGCATTTT
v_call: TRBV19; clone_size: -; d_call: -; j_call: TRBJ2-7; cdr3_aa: CASSDLEQYF; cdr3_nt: TGTGCCAGTAGTGATCTCGAGCAGTACTTC
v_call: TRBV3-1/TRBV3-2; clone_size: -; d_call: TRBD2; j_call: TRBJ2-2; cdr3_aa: CASSQVTSGRRAGELFF; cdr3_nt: TGTGCCAGCAGCCAAGTCACTAGCGGGAGGAGGGCCGGGGAGCTGTTTTTT
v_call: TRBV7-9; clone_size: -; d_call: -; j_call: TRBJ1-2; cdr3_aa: CASSLVLGDGYTF; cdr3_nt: TGTGCCAGCAGCTTAGTCTTGGGGGATGGCTACACCTTC
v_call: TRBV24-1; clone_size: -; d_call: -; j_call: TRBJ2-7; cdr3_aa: CATSVDGYEQYF; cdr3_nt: TGTGCCACCAGTGTGGACGGCTACGAGCAGTACTTC
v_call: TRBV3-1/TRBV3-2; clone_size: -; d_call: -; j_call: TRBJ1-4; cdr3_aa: CASSQPGQSEKLFF; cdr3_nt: TGTGCCAGCAGCCAACCCGGACAGAGTGAAAAACTGTTTTTT
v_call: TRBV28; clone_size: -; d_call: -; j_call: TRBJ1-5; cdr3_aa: CASSLNSWDQPQHF; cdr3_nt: TGTGCCAGTAGTTTGAACAGCTGGGATCAGCCCCAGCATTTT
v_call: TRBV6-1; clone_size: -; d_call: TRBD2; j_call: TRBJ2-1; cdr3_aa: CASSDFVAGGYNEQFF; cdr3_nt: TGTGCCAGCAGTGATTTTGTAGCGGGAGGATACAATGAGCAGTTCTTC
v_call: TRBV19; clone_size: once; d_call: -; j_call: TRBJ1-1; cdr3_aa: CASSSQGVRDTEAFF; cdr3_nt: TGTGCCAGTAGTAGCCAAGGGGTTCGGGACACTGAAGCTTTCTTT
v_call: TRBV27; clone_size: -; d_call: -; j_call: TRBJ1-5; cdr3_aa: CASSFRPNNQPQHF; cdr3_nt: TGTGCCAGCAGTTTCAGACCGAATAATCAGCCCCAGCATTTT
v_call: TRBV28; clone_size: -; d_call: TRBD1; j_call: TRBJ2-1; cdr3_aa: CASSLMDRGISSYNEQFF; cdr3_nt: TGTGCCAGCAGTTTAATGGACAGGGGGATAAGCTCCTACAATGAGCAGTTCTTC
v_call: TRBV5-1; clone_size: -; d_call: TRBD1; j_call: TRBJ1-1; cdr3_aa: CASSFRQGRNTEAFF; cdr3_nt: TGCGCCAGCAGCTTTCGACAGGGGCGAAACACTGAAGCTTTCTTT
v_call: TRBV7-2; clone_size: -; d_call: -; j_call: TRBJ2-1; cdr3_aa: CASSLVLLDSYNEQFF; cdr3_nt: TGTGCCAGCAGCTTAGTTCTTTTAGACTCCTACAATGAGCAGTTCTTC
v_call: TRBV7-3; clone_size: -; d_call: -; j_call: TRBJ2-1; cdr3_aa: CASSLDSYNEQFF; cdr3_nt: TGTGCCAGCAGCTTAGACTCCTACAATGAGCAGTTCTTC
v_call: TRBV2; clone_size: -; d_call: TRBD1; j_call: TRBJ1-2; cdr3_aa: CASSIQGSGGYTF; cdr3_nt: TGTGCCAGTTCAATACAGGGGTCGGGTGGCTACACCTTC
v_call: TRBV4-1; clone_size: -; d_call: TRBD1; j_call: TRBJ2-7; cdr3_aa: CASSQPGQGDYEQYF; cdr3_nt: TGCGCCAGCAGCCAACCGGGACAGGGAGACTACGAGCAGTACTTC